This record concerns one T cell receptor (beta chain) sequence. There is no known antigen for this receptor. One base away there is no much larger clone; base qualities are not given. The data derive from a study of T cell repertoires in cytomegalovirus infection (dated by TCRdb to about 2019). Study-level background: Peptide stimulations targeted recently identified HLA-C-restricted CMV epitopes, whose presentation resists viral immunomodulation, together with well-studied HLA-B-restricted epitopes. Donor HLA type was relevant to the analysis, because carriage of CMV infection together with the matching HLA type was indicated by public TCR beta signatures.

V gives up 6 bases and J gives up 6 bases, and the segment between their germline ends measures 18 bases. From its cysteine to its phenylalanine, the CDR3 spans 15 amino acids. Of the read, only the CDR3 DNA is kept; its 45 bases are in frame from base 1. CDR1 ENHRY and CDR2 SYGVKD are derived from the germline V gene. The sequencer was an Illumina HiSeq 1500. TCRdb reprocessing: public reads trimmed at Q25 with fastp, clones called with MiXCR, in-frame beta chains kept. Each record represents a unique CDR3 protein, reported with the most common genes and DNA among its rows. The sample table records approximately 730,000 distinct CDR3 sequences; 25% to 30% of these occur just once. The biggest ten clones account for over 10% of the sample. Explained via the paper, the treatment or condition label denotes: in vitro stimulation with specific CMV peptide epitopes to enrich CMV-specific T cells. Broader findings and caveats from the paper: In the ex vivo response, HLA-C-restricted CMV-specific TCR beta clonotypes were dominant, and in two of eight donors the single most frequent clonotype came from this HLA-C-restricted group. Cumulative frequency of public TCR beta family members discriminated carriers of CMV infection plus the relevant HLA type in this cohort and an independent approximately 350-donor cohort.

This TCR derives from a human donor in good health (CMV status not recorded). Some clones in this sample may be carry-over from other donors' samples. Sequences were derived from cultured CD8+ T cells from PBMCs, sampled from culture after CMV antigen stimulation. Here the chain combines TRBV10-3 and TRBJ2-1; the D segment may tentatively be TRBD1 or TRBD2, each giving 5 matched bases. The bases read TGTGCCATCAGCGAGCCCGGGACCCTCCTCAATGAGCAGTTCTTC. Translated, this is CAISEPGTLLNEQFF.